This T cell receptor (beta chain) derives from a study of vaccination and CD4 T cells after COVID-19. Across the whole study: Post-COVID sampling occurred a median around 97 days after diagnosis (range 35 to 161).

As for treatment: approximately 11-day PBMC culture with coronavirus spike peptide pools or control peptides (ViraFEST assay). Patients returned positive PCR results between March and December 2020, earlier than US Alpha, Beta and Delta variants. Per-well cultures of two million PBMCs received 9 to 10 IU/ml IL-2 and around 10 ug/ml peptide pools. The Oncomine TCR Beta short-read assay generated sequence data from the DNA of cultured CD4+ T cells. Extraction of genomic DNA was performed on cultured CD4+ T cells. TCRdb ran MiXCR on the PCR reads and lists one entry per CDR3 protein. The sample comprises 13,000 or so distinct CDR3 sequences, just under 80% of which are singletons, and under 30% rests with the top ten. This clonotype has only a few counts. Antigen specificity is unknown. CDR1 and CDR2 from the germline V gene are DFQATT and SNEGSKA (reference sequence). The junction had 10 bases not matched to a gene; V was cut back by 1 base and J by 3 bases. The CDR3 length is 17 residues.

V usage is TRBV20-1 and J usage is TRBJ2-5, with 11 bases lining up with TRBD2. Sequenced sample: CD4+ T cells from blood, cultured in vitro. This TCR derives from a human donor who had recovered from COVID-19. The DNA for the CDR3 is TGCAGTGCTAGAGTGGTATTAGCGGGAGGGCTCGAAGAGACCCAGTACTTC. Protein sequence: CSARVVLAGGLEETQYF.